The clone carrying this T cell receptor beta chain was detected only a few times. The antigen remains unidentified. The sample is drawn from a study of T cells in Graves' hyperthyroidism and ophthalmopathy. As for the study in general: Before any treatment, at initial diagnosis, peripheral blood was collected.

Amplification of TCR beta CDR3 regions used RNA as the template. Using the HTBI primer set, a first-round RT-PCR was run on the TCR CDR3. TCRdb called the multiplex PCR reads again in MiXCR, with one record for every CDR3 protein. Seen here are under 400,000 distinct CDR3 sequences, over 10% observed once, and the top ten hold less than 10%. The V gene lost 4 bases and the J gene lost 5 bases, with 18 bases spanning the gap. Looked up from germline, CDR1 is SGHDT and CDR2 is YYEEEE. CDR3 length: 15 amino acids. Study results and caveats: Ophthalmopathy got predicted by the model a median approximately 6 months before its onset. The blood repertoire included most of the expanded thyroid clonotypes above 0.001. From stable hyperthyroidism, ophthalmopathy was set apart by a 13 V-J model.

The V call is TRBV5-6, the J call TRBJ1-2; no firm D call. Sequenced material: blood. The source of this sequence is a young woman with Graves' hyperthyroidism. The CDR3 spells CASSLRWQLKYGYTF. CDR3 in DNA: TGTGCCAGCAGCCTCCGGTGGCAGTTGAAGTATGGCTACACCTTC.